Each of the 21 T cell receptor beta chains below was sequenced from the same sample in a study of T-cell reconstitution after alpha-beta-depleted transplantation in children. This sample's TCRbeta library carried unique molecular identifier barcodes. TCRdb reprocessed the PCR reads with MiXCR, giving one entry per CDR3 protein. The repertoire holds around 700,000 distinct CDR3 sequences, with around 13% as singletons. Sequencing was performed on PBMCs, taken before TCRalphabeta/CD19-depleted stem cell transplant. Receptors were obtained from a girl aged 2 to 9 with congenital amegakaryocytic thrombocytopenia, due to receive a stem cell transplant.

The CDR3: CASSYRGLAGNFYNEQFF. The CDR3 nucleotides read TGTGCCAGCAGCTATCGAGGACTAGCGGGGAACTTCTACAATGAGCAGTTCTTC. The chain recombines TRBV11-2 with TRBJ2-1; 12 bases map to TRBD2. The CDR3 consists of 18 residues. V trimming: 4 bases; J trimming: 3 bases; junction bases outside the gene matches: 10. Germline CDR1 SGHAT, CDR2 FQNNGV.

This clonotype was recorded many times. The chain links TRBV5-1 to TRBJ2-1; 7 nucleotides agree with TRBD1. The germline V gene encodes CDR1 SGHRS and CDR2 YFSETQ. J lost 3 bases, V lost 1 base, and 7 bases had no gene match. The CDR3 runs to 16 residues. CDR3 sequence: CASSLPRTGDYNEQFF. The CDR3 region has the DNA TGCGCCAGCAGCTTGCCCCGGACAGGCGACTACAATGAGCAGTTCTTC.

This clonotype was picked up many times. The V and J genes are TRBV5-1 and TRBJ2-7; 7 bases align to TRBD2. The CDR3 totals 13 residues. CDR1 is SGHRS, CDR2 YFSETQ, per germline. The V gene end was trimmed by 1 base and the J gene end by 4 bases; junction bases not matched to a gene: 2. The CDR3 loop is CASSLIGRYEQYF. In nucleotides, the CDR3 is TGCGCCAGCAGCTTGATCGGGAGGTACGAGCAGTACTTC.

Ten or more counts support this clonotype. The genes are TRBV7-9 and TRBJ2-1, with 7 bases that match TRBD2. Germline lookup yields CDR1 SEHNR and CDR2 FQNEAQ (reference sequence). The CDR3 covers 12 residues. The J segment lost 9 bases and the V segment lost 6 bases, leaving 5 bases of the junction unmatched. This CDR3 reads CASRTSASEQFF. CDR3 bases: TGTGCCAGCAGAACTAGCGCTAGTGAGCAGTTCTTC.

This clonotype was seen ten or more times. This rearrangement joins TRBV5-5 to TRBJ2-6; D gene ambiguous. Deletions cut 2 bases from V and 1 base from J, with 10 bases between. Germline V gives CDR1 SGHKS, CDR2 YYEKEE (reference sequence). This CDR3 contains 16 residues. CDR3 loop: CASSFSIGSGANVLTF. The CDR3 DNA reads as TGTGCCAGCAGCTTTTCGATCGGGTCTGGGGCCAACGTCCTGACTTTC.

V usage is TRBV3-1 and J usage is TRBJ2-2, with D unclear. The CDR3 is made up of 14 amino acids. V was cut by 1 base and J by 5 bases, with 8 bases left in between. CDR1 is LGHDT, CDR2 YNNKEL, per germline (reference sequence). The CDR3 DNA reads as TGTGCCAGCAGCCAAGTTCACCGGACCGGGGAGCTGTTTTTT. Amino acid sequence: CASSQVHRTGELFF.

V gene TRBV5-1 combines with J gene TRBJ2-1; D not certain. This CDR3 comprises 17 residues. Germline assignment: CDR1 SGHRS and CDR2 YFSETQ. Trimming removed 1 base at V and 7 bases at J, with 21 bases between. The CDR3 reads CASSLTLQGRGRNEQFF. In DNA form, the CDR3 reads TGCGCCAGCAGCTTGACCCTTCAAGGTAGAGGTCGAAATGAGCAGTTCTTC. Combining the CDR3 with reference TRBV5-1 and TRBJ2-1 gives the whole variable domain KAGVTQTPRYLIKTRGQQVTLSCSPISGHRSVSWYQQTPGQGLQFLFEYFSETQRNKGNFPGRFSGRQFSNSRSEMNVSTLELGDSALYLCASSLTLQGRGRNEQFFGPGTRLTVL.

This clonotype was found many times. V gene TRBV20-1 combines with J gene TRBJ2-1; no clear D. CDR1 DFQATT and CDR2 SNEGSKA come from the germline V gene (reference sequence). The V end was cut by 5 bases, the J end by 4 bases, with 9 bases between. The CDR3 has 12 residues. The CDR3 DNA reads as TGCAGTGCTGGTCACCAGTACAATGAGCAGTTCTTC. Encoded protein: CSAGHQYNEQFF.

This clonotype was found many times. The chain is built from TRBV4-1 and TRBJ2-1; no firm D call. Germline assignment: CDR1 MGHRA and CDR2 YSYEKL. The CDR3 extends over 13 amino acids. Trimming pared 1 base from V and 9 bases from J, leaving 10 bases between. The CDR3, as DNA: TGCGCCAGCAGCCAAGTCTTATGGGCTGAGCAGTTCTTC. It specifies CASSQVLWAEQFF.

The CDR3, as DNA: TGCGCCAGCAGTGAGGCGGGGGGGAAGACCCAGTACTTC. It is translated as CASSEAGGKTQYF. The rearrangement links TRBV10-1 to TRBJ2-5, with 9 bases aligning to TRBD2. Germline V lookup: CDR1 WNHNN, CDR2 SYGVQD (reference sequence). The V segment lost 2 bases and the J segment 6 bases; nucleotides outside the gene matches: 1. This CDR3 region has 13 residues.

This clonotype was counted only a few times. The CDR3 DNA reads TGTGCCTGGAGCGACGATGGGTCCACTGAAGCTTTCTTT. It codes for CAWSDDGSTEAFF. The chain joins TRBV30 to TRBJ1-1; D remains ambiguous. Germline V CDR1 and CDR2: GTSNPN, SVGIG (reference sequence). This CDR3 spans 13 amino acids. V was pared by 3 bases and J by 4 bases, with 12 bases between.

This clonotype was picked up many times. This chain's CDR3 is CASSPYLAGELFF. CDR3 in DNA: TGCGCCAGCAGCCCGTACTTGGCCGGGGAGCTGTTTTTT. The V call is TRBV5-1, the J call TRBJ2-2; D unresolved. Germline values: CDR1 SGHRS, CDR2 YFSETQ. The CDR3 has 13 amino acids. The V and J ends lost 4 bases and 6 bases respectively, with 10 bases between them. The full variable domain, its missing parts supplied by reference TRBV5-1 and TRBJ2-2, is KAGVTQTPRYLIKTRGQQVTLSCSPISGHRSVSWYQQTPGQGLQFLFEYFSETQRNKGNFPGRFSGRQFSNSRSEMNVSTLELGDSALYLCASSPYLAGELFFGEGSRLTVL.

This clonotype was observed at least ten times. The chain combines TRBV20-1 with TRBJ1-1; D remains ambiguous. The V gene lost 3 bases and the J gene lost 1 base, with 12 bases spanning the gap. In germline, CDR1 is DFQATT, CDR2 SNEGSKA (reference sequence). This CDR3 has 14 amino acids. In nucleotides, the CDR3 is TGCAGTGCTAGTGGCGGGTGGGGGAACACTGAAGCTTTCTTT. Its protein is CSASGGWGNTEAFF.

This clonotype occurred many times. The V gene is TRBV7-9, the J gene TRBJ2-1, with a tentative D call TRBD1 (5 bases). Trimming pared 5 bases from V and 4 bases from J, leaving 18 bases between. Germline lookup yields CDR1 SEHNR and CDR2 FQNEAQ (reference sequence). This CDR3 region has 16 residues. The CDR3 nucleotides are TGTGCCAGCAGCCTCACCAGGGTAGGGGTTTACAATGAGCAGTTCTTC. Its translation: CASSLTRVGVYNEQFF.

Many counts were recorded for this clonotype. The rearrangement joins TRBV5-1 to TRBJ2-7; 7 positions match TRBD2. The ends lost 4 bases at V and 5 bases at J; junction bases unmatched: 9. Germline lookup yields CDR1 SGHRS and CDR2 YFSETQ. The CDR3 consists of 14 residues. The CDR3 nucleotides are TGCGCCAGCAGCCTGGGAGCGGGAATCAACGAGCAGTACTTC. Its translation: CASSLGAGINEQYF.

This clonotype was detected only a few times. The V call is TRBV6-1, the J call TRBJ1-3; no clear D gene. The CDR3 is 14 amino acids. The germline V gene encodes CDR1 MNHNS and CDR2 SASEGT. V lost 7 bases and J 0 bases, leaving 10 bases between the germline ends. The CDR3 loop is CASTKPPSGNTIYF. DNA of the CDR3: TGTGCCAGCACCAAACCACCCTCTGGAAACACCATATATTTT.

The genes are TRBV29-1 and TRBJ2-5; TRBD1 or TRBD2 may be the D gene (5 bases each). Per germline, CDR1 SQVTM and CDR2 ANQGSEA. With 4 bases removed from V and 7 bases from J, the gap between germline ends came to 13 bases. This CDR3 spans 12 amino acids. CDR3 region: CSVVEGSATQYF. CDR3 coding DNA: TGCAGCGTTGTTGAGGGGTCCGCGACCCAGTACTTC.

This clonotype showed up just a few times. V and J are TRBV29-1 and TRBJ1-1; TRBD1 matches 11 bases. Germline CDR1 is SQVTM and CDR2 is ANQGSEA. Trimming took 0 bases from V and 3 from J; bases not matched to a gene: 3. The CDR3 sequence is 15 residues long. This CDR3 reads CSVEDGTGGDTEAFF. The CDR3 nucleotides are TGCAGCGTTGAAGATGGGACAGGGGGGGACACTGAAGCTTTCTTT.

This clonotype has more than one count but fewer than ten. This chain connects TRBV5-1 to TRBJ2-7; maybe TRBD2 (6 bases). The CDR3 is 12 amino acids. V was cut by 4 bases and J by 3 bases, with 8 bases left in between. Germline CDR1 is SGHRS and CDR2 is YFSETQ. The CDR3 region has the DNA TGCGCCAGCAGCGCTAGCGACTACGAGCAGTACTTC. This encodes CASSASDYEQYF.

V usage is TRBV5-1 and J usage is TRBJ2-3; D perhaps matches TRBD1 (5 bases). The V gene's germline CDR1 is SGHRS and CDR2 YFSETQ. Trimming took off 7 bases at V and 1 base at J, with 13 bases between the two ends. The CDR3 length is 14 residues. In DNA, the CDR3 is TGCGCCAGCGGGGCCTCCCTAGGCACAGATACGCAGTATTTT. Residues: CASGASLGTDTQYF.

This clonotype was seen a handful of times. The chain uses TRBV20-1 and TRBJ2-7, with 10 bases aligning to TRBD2. There are 16 residues in the CDR3. Germline CDR1 reads DFQATT; CDR2 reads SNEGSKA (reference sequence). Trimming removed 4 bases from V and 4 bases from J; junction bases left unmatched: 13. CDR3 region: CSATIQKAGGPYEQYF. CDR3 in DNA: TGCAGTGCTACGATACAAAAAGCGGGAGGGCCTTACGAGCAGTACTTC.